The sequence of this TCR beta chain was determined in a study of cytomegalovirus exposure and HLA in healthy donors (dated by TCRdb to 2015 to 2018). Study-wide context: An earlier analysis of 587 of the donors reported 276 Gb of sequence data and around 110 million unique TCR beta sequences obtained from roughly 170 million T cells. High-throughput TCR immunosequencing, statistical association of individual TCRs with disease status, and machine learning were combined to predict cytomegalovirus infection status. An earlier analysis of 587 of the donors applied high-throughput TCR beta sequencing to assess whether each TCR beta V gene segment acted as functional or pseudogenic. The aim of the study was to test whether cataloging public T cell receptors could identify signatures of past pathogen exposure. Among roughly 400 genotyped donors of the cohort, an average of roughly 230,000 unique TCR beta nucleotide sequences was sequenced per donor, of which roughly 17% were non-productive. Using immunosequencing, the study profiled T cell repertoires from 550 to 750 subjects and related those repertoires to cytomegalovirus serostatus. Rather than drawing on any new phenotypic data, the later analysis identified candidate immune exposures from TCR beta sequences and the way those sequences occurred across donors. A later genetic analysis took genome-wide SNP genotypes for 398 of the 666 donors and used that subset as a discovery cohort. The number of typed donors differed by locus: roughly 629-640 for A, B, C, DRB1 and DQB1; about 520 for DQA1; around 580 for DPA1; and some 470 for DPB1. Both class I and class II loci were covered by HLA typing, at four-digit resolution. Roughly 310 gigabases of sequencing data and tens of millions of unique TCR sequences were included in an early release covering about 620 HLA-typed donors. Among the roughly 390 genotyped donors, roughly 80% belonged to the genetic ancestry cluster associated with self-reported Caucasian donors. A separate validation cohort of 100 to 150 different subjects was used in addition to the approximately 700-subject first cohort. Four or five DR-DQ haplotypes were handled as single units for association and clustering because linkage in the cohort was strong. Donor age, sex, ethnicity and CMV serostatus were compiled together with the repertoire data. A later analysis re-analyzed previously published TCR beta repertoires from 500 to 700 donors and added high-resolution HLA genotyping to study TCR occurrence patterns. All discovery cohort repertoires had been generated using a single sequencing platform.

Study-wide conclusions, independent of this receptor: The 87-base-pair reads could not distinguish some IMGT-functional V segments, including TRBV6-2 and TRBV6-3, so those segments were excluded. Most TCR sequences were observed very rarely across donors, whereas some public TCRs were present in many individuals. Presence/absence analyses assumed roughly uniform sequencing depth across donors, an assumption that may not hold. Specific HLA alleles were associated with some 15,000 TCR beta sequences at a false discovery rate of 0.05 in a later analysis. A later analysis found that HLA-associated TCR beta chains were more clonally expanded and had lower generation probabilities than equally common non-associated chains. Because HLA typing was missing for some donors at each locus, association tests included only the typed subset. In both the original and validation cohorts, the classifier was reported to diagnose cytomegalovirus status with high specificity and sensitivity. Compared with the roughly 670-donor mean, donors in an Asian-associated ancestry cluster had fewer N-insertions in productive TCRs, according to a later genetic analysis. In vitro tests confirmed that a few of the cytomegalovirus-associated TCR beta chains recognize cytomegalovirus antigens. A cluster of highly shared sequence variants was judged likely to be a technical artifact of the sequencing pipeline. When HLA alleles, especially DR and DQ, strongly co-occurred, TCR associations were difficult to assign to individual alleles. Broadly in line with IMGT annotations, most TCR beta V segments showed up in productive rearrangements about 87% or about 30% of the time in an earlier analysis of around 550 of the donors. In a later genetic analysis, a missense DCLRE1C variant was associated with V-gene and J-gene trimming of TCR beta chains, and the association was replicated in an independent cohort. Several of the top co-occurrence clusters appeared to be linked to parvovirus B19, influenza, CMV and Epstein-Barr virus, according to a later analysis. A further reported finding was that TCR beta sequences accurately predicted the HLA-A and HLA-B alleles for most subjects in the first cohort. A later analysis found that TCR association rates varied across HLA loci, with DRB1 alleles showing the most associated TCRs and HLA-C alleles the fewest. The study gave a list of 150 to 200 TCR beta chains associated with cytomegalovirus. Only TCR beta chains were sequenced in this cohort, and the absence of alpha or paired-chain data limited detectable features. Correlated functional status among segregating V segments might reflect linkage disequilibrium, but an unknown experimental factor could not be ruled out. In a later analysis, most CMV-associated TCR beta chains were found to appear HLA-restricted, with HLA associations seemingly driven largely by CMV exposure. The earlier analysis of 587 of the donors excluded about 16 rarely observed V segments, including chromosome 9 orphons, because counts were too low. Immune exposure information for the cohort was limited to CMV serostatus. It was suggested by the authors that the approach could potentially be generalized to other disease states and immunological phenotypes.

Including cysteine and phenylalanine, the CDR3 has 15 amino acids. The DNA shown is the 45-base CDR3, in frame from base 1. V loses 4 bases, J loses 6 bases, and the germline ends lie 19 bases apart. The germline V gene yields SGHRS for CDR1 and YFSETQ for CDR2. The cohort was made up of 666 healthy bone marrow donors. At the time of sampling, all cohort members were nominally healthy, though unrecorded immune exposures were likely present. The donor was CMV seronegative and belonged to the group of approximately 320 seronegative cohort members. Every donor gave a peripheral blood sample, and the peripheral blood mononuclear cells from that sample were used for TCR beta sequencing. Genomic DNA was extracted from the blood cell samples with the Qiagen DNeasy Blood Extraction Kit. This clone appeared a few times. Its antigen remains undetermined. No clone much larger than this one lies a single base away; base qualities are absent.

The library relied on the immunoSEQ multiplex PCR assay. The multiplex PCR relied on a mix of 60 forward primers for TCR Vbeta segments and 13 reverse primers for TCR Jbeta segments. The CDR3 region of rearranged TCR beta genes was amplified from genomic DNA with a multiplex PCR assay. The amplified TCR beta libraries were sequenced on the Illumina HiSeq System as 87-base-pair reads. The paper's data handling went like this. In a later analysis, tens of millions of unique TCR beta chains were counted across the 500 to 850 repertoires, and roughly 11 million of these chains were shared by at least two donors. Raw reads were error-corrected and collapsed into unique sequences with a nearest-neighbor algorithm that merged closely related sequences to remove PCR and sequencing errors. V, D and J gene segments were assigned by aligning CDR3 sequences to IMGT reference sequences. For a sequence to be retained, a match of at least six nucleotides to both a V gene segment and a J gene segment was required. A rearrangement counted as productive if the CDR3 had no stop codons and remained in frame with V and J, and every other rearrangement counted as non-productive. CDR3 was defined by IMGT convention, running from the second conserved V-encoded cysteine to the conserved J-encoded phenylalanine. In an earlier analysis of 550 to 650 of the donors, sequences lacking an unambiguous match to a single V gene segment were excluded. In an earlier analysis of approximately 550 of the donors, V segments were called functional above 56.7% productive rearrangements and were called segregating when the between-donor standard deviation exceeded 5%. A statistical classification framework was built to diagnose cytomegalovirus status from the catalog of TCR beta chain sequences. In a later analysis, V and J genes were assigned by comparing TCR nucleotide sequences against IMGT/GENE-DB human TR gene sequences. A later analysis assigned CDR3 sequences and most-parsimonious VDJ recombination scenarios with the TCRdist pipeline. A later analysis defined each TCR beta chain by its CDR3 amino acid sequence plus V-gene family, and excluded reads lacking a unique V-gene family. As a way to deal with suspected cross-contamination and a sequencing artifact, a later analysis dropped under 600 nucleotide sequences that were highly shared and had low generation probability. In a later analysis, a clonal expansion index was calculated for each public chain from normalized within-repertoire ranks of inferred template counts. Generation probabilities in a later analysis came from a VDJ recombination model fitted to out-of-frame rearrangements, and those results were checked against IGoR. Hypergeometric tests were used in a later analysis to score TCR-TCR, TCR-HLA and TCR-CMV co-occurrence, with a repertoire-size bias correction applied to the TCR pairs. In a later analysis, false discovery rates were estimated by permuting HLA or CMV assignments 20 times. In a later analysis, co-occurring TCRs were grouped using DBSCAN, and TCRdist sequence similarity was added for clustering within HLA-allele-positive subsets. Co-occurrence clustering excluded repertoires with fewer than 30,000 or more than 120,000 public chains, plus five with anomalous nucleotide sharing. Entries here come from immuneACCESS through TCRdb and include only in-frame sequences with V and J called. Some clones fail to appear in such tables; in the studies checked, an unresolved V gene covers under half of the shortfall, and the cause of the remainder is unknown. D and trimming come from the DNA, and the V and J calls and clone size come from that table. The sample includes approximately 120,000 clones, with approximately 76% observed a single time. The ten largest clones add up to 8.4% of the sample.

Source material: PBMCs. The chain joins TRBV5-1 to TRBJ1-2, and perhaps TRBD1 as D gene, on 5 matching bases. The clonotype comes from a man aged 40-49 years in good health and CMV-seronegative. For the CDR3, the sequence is CASSTGGGDIHGYTF. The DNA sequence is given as TGCGCCAGCAGCACCGGGGGAGGGGATATACATGGCTACACCTTC.